These T cell receptor beta chains were read from a single sample in a study of CD8 T cells in Susac syndrome. TCRdb fed the immunoSEQ multiplex PCR reads into MiXCR, producing one record per CDR3 protein. This sample has 150,000 to 160,000 distinct CDR3 sequences, with 95% found just once. Sequences were obtained from CD8+ T cells from PBMCs. The receptor set was obtained from a human donor with multiple sclerosis. Each CDR3 is given with its conserved first and last residue. Fields, in order: V gene, D gene, J gene, clone size, CDR3 protein, CDR3 DNA. The D gene is left open where the match is weak. Clone sizes are given selectively: once, few, many, or a class where the clone is expanded.

v_call: TRBV9; d_call: NA; j_call: TRBJ2-1; clone_size: once; cdr3_aa: CASSGSEQFF; cdr3_nt: TGTGCCAGCAGCGGATCTGAGCAGTTCTTC
v_call: TRBV9; d_call: NA; j_call: TRBJ1-1; clone_size: NA; cdr3_aa: CASSVEGGTEAFF; cdr3_nt: TGTGCCAGCAGCGTAGAGGGTGGGACTGAAGCTTTCTTT
v_call: TRBV2; d_call: NA; j_call: TRBJ2-5; clone_size: NA; cdr3_aa: CASSDPGTQETQYF; cdr3_nt: TGTGCCAGCAGTGATCCCGGGACCCAAGAGACCCAGTACTTC
v_call: TRBV30; d_call: TRBD1; j_call: TRBJ1-5; clone_size: NA; cdr3_aa: CAWSLGQDNQPQHF; cdr3_nt: TGTGCCTGGAGTTTGGGACAGGACAATCAGCCCCAGCATTTT
v_call: TRBV30; d_call: NA; j_call: TRBJ2-5; clone_size: NA; cdr3_aa: CAWSVLSQETQYF; cdr3_nt: TGTGCCTGGAGTGTACTGAGCCAAGAGACCCAGTACTTC
v_call: TRBV20-1; d_call: NA; j_call: TRBJ2-1; clone_size: NA; cdr3_aa: CSAILISEQFF; cdr3_nt: TGCAGTGCTATCCTCATCAGTGAGCAGTTCTTC
v_call: TRBV7-3; d_call: TRBD1; j_call: TRBJ2-3; clone_size: NA; cdr3_aa: CASSFPKTGQLYTDTQYF; cdr3_nt: TGTGCCAGCAGCTTCCCCAAGACAGGGCAACTCTACACAGATACGCAGTATTTT
v_call: TRBV20-1; d_call: NA; j_call: TRBJ2-1; clone_size: NA; cdr3_aa: CSAPGAIYNEQFF; cdr3_nt: TGCAGTGCCCCAGGGGCGATCTACAATGAGCAGTTCTTC
v_call: TRBV30; d_call: NA; j_call: TRBJ2-7; clone_size: NA; cdr3_aa: CAWTDGRTYEQYF; cdr3_nt: TGTGCCTGGACAGACGGACGGACATACGAGCAGTACTTC
v_call: TRBV13; d_call: NA; j_call: TRBJ1-4; clone_size: NA; cdr3_aa: CASSHADHEKLFF; cdr3_nt: TGTGCCAGCAGCCATGCGGATCATGAAAAACTGTTTTTT
v_call: TRBV2; d_call: TRBD2; j_call: TRBJ2-5; clone_size: NA; cdr3_aa: CASRATSGGQETQYF; cdr3_nt: TGTGCCAGCAGAGCGACTAGCGGGGGACAAGAGACCCAGTACTTC
v_call: TRBV27; d_call: NA; j_call: TRBJ1-5; clone_size: NA; cdr3_aa: CASISGNQPQHF; cdr3_nt: TGTGCCAGCATTTCAGGCAATCAGCCCCAGCATTTT
v_call: TRBV29-1; d_call: TRBD1; j_call: TRBJ1-5; clone_size: NA; cdr3_aa: CSVDHRGSGNQPQHF; cdr3_nt: TGCAGCGTTGACCACAGGGGGAGTGGTAATCAGCCCCAGCATTTT
v_call: TRBV3-1; d_call: NA; j_call: TRBJ2-3; clone_size: NA; cdr3_aa: CASSLTSADTQYF; cdr3_nt: TGTGCCAGCAGCCTTACTTCTGCAGATACGCAGTATTTT
v_call: TRBV6-6; d_call: NA; j_call: TRBJ2-1; clone_size: few; cdr3_aa: CASSHNEQFF; cdr3_nt: TGTGCCAGCAGTCACAATGAGCAGTTCTTC
v_call: TRBV2; d_call: TRBD1; j_call: TRBJ1-2; clone_size: NA; cdr3_aa: CASRGTGDGYTF; cdr3_nt: TGTGCCAGCAGGGGGACAGGGGATGGCTACACCTTC
v_call: TRBV13; d_call: TRBD2; j_call: TRBJ2-7; clone_size: once; cdr3_aa: CASSPGTSDLYF; cdr3_nt: TGTGCCAGCAGCCCCGGGACTAGCGATCTCTACTTC
v_call: TRBV15; d_call: TRBD1; j_call: TRBJ1-5; clone_size: NA; cdr3_aa: CATSSGQGPQPQHF; cdr3_nt: TGTGCCACCAGCTCGGGACAGGGGCCTCAGCCCCAGCATTTT
v_call: TRBV7-8; d_call: TRBD1; j_call: TRBJ2-1; clone_size: NA; cdr3_aa: CASSRGDSSYNEQFF; cdr3_nt: TGTGCCAGCAGCCGTGGGGACAGCTCCTACAATGAGCAGTTCTTC
v_call: TRBV14; d_call: NA; j_call: TRBJ1-5; clone_size: NA; cdr3_aa: CASSLLGHGPQHF; cdr3_nt: TGTGCCAGCAGCCTCCTCGGCCACGGGCCCCAGCATTTT
v_call: TRBV15; d_call: NA; j_call: TRBJ1-5; clone_size: NA; cdr3_aa: CATSRGRGDGQPQHF; cdr3_nt: TGTGCCACCAGCAGAGGCCGAGGGGACGGTCAGCCCCAGCATTTT
v_call: TRBV3-1; d_call: NA; j_call: TRBJ2-5; clone_size: NA; cdr3_aa: CASSRVETQYF; cdr3_nt: TGTGCCAGCAGCCGAGTGGAGACCCAGTACTTC
v_call: TRBV2; d_call: NA; j_call: TRBJ2-3; clone_size: NA; cdr3_aa: CASSEVVDFTDTQYF; cdr3_nt: TGTGCCAGCAGTGAAGTGGTGGACTTCACAGATACGCAGTATTTT
v_call: TRBV7-9; d_call: TRBD1; j_call: TRBJ2-2; clone_size: NA; cdr3_aa: CASSSSGTGDTGELFF; cdr3_nt: TGTGCCAGCAGCTCTTCCGGGACAGGGGACACCGGGGAGCTGTTTTTT
v_call: TRBV29-1; d_call: NA; j_call: TRBJ1-1; clone_size: NA; cdr3_aa: CSVVRGSEAFF; cdr3_nt: TGCAGCGTTGTGAGGGGTTCTGAAGCTTTCTTT
v_call: TRBV20-1; d_call: TRBD1; j_call: TRBJ2-2; clone_size: NA; cdr3_aa: CSAQQGVTGELFF; cdr3_nt: TGCAGTGCTCAACAGGGGGTCACCGGGGAGCTGTTTTTT
v_call: TRBV27; d_call: NA; j_call: TRBJ2-3; clone_size: NA; cdr3_aa: CASSFRDTTDTQYF; cdr3_nt: TGTGCCAGCAGTTTCCGGGATACCACAGATACGCAGTATTTT
v_call: TRBV14; d_call: TRBD1; j_call: TRBJ1-2; clone_size: NA; cdr3_aa: CASSQVGQGTSNYGYTF; cdr3_nt: TGTGCCAGCAGCCAAGTTGGACAGGGCACATCTAACTATGGCTACACCTTC
v_call: TRBV20-1; d_call: NA; j_call: TRBJ2-1; clone_size: NA; cdr3_aa: CSADGTLGGEQFF; cdr3_nt: TGCAGTGCTGACGGGACTCTGGGGGGTGAGCAGTTCTTC
v_call: TRBV30; d_call: NA; j_call: TRBJ1-4; clone_size: NA; cdr3_aa: CAWSVLGWEKLFF; cdr3_nt: TGTGCCTGGAGTGTACTTGGCTGGGAAAAACTGTTTTTT